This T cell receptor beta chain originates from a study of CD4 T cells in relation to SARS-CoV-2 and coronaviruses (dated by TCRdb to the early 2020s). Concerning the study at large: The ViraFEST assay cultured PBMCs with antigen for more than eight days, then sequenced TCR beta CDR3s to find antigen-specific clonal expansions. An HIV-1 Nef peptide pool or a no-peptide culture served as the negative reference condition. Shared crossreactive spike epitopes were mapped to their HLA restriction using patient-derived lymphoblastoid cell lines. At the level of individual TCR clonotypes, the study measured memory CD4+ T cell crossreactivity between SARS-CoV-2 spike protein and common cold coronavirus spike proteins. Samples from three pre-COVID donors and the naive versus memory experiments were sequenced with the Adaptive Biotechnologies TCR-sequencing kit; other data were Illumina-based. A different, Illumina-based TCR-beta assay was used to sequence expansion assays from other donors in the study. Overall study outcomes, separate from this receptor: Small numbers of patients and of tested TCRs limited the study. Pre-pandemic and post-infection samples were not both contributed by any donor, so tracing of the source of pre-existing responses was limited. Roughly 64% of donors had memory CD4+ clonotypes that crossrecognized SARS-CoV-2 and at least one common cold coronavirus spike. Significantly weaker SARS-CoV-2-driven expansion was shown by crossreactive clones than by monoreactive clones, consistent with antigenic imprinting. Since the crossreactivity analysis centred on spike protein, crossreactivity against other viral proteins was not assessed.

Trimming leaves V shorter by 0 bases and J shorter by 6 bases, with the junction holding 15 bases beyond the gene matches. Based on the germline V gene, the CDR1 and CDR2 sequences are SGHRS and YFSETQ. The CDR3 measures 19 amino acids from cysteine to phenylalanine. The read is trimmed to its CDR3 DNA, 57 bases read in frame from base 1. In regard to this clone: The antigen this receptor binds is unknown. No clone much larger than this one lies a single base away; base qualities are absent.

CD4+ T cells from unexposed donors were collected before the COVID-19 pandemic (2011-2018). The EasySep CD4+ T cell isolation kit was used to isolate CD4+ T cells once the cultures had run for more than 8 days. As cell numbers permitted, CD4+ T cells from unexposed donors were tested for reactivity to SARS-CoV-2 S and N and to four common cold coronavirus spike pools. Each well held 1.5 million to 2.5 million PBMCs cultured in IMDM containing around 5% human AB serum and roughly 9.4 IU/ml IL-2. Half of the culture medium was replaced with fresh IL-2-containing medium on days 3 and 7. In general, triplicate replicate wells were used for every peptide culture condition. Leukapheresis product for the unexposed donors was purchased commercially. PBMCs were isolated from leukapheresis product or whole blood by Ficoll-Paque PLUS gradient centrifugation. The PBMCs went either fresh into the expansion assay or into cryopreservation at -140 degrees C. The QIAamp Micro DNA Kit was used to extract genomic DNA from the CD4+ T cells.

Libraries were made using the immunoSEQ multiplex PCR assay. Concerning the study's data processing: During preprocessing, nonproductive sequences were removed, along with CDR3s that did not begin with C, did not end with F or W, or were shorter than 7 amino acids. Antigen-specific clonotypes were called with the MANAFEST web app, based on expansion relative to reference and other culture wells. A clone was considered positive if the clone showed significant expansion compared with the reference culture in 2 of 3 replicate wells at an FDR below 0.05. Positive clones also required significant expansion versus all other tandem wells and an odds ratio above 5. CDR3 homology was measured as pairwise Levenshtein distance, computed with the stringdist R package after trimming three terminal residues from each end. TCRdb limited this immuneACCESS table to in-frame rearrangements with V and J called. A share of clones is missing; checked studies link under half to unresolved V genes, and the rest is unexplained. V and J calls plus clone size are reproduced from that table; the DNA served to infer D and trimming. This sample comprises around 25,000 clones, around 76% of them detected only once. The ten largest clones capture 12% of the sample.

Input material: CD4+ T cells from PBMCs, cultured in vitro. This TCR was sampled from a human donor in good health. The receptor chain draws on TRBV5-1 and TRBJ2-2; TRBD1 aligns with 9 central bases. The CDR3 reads CASSLAALVQGAQAGELFF. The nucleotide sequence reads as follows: TGCGCCAGCAGCTTGGCCGCGTTGGTACAGGGGGCTCAGGCCGGGGAGCTGTTTTTT.